The source of this TCR beta chain is a study of shared clonotypes between healthy human individuals. CD4+ cell separation produced CD45RA+ naive and CD45RA-negative memory subsets. Sequenced by immunoSEQ multiplex PCR; TCRdb stores in-frame clones only, minus some. The sample has some 2,000,000 clones; around 95% are singletons. This TCR derives from a man between 18 and 35 years old in good health. Sequencing was performed on naive CD4+ T cells sorted from blood. Subset of the sample: CD45RA+ positively selected.

CDR3 sequence reads: CASSQGAMVEKLFF. CDR3 bases: TGTGCCAGCAGTCAGGGGGCGATGGTTGAAAAACTGTTTTTT. V and J are TRBV6-5 and TRBJ1-4, with TRBD1 matching 8 bases. This CDR3 has 14 amino acids. V lost 5 bases, J lost 7 bases, and 6 bases stayed unmatched. From germline, CDR1 is MNHEY and CDR2 SVGAGI.